These 32 T cell receptor beta chains came from one sample sequenced in a study of cytomegalovirus exposure and HLA in healthy donors. Libraries were prepared by immunoSEQ multiplex PCR; TCRdb keeps only in-frame clonotypes and omits some of them. This table has 300,000 to 400,000 clones, 70% to 90% appearing once. The specimen was PBMCs. The receptor set was obtained from a young woman in good health and CMV-seronegative.

This chain links TRBV19 with TRBJ1-5; D uncertain. CDR3 length: 13 residues. Germline V gene lookup returns CDR1 LNHDA and CDR2 SQIVND (reference sequence). Trimming took 8 bases from V and 6 from J, leaving 14 bases between them. DNA for the CDR3: TGTGCCAGTCGGGATGCAGAGGGTCAGCCCCAGCATTTT. It translates to CASRDAEGQPQHF. Full variable domain (remainder filled in from reference TRBV19 and TRBJ1-5): DGGITQSPKYLFRKEGQNVTLSCEQNLNHDAMYWYRQDPGQGLRLIYYSQIVNDFQKGDIAEGYSVSREKKESFPLTVTSAQKNPTAFYLCASRDAEGQPQHFGDGTRLSIL.

The chain carries TRBV28 and TRBJ2-1, with D perhaps TRBD1 (5 bases). Trimming left V 0 bases short and J 7 bases short, with 7 bases between. In germline, CDR1 is MDHEN, CDR2 SYDVKM. This CDR3 region has 13 residues. The CDR3 nucleotides read TGTGCCAGCAGTTTATGGAAGGGGAATGAGCAGTTCTTC. Translating gives CASSLWKGNEQFF.

This clone was seen just once. The V and J genes are TRBV4-1 and TRBJ2-1; TRBD2 agrees at 13 bases. The CDR3 runs to 15 residues. CDR1 and CDR2 (germline): MGHRA, YSYEKL. J gave up 7 bases and V 1 base, and 1 base lay outside the gene matches. CDR3 nucleotides: TGCGCCAGCAGCCAAGGGGGACTAGCGGGGAATGAGCAGTTCTTC. This sequence encodes CASSQGGLAGNEQFF.

The gene calls are TRBV27 and TRBJ2-3, with TRBD2 matching 9 bases. Trimming took 4 bases from V and 6 from J; bases not matched to a gene: 14. Germline CDR1 and CDR2: MNHEY and SMNVEV (reference sequence). The CDR3 spans 17 residues. CDR3 nucleotides: TGTGCCAGCAGTTCTTCACACGCGGGGGGGCTGGTGGATACGCAGTATTTT. Its translation: CASSSSHAGGLVDTQYF.

V and J are TRBV9 and TRBJ2-3; perhaps TRBD1 as D (6 bases). Looked up from germline, CDR1 is SGDLS and CDR2 is YYNGEE. The CDR3 consists of 13 residues. V was trimmed by 3 bases and J by 6 bases, leaving 11 bases between them. This chain's CDR3 is CASSGDQGDTQYF. The CDR3 DNA follows: TGTGCCAGCAGCGGAGACCAGGGGGATACGCAGTATTTT.

The chain carries TRBV9 and TRBJ2-7; D perhaps matches TRBD1 (6 bases). Trimming stripped 0 bases from V and 2 bases from J, with 18 bases between. CDR3 size: 17 residues. CDR1 is SGDLS, CDR2 YYNGEE, per germline. CDR3: CASSVATRETGPYEQYF. The CDR3, as DNA: TGTGCCAGCAGCGTAGCTACTAGAGAGACAGGACCCTACGAGCAGTACTTC.

The chain uses TRBV5-1 and TRBJ2-7; 12 bases fit TRBD2. With V trimmed by 0 bases and J by 7 bases, 8 bases remained unmatched. Germline lookup yields CDR1 SGHRS and CDR2 YFSETQ. The CDR3 is 16 amino acids. The CDR3 sequence is CASSLGSSGRAVEQYF. CDR3 DNA: TGCGCCAGCAGCTTGGGTTCTAGCGGGAGGGCCGTGGAGCAGTACTTC.

V gene TRBV27 combines with J gene TRBJ1-5; D perhaps matches TRBD1 (5 bases). CDR1 and CDR2 (germline): MNHEY, SMNVEV (reference sequence). CDR3 length equals 15 residues. Trimming took 1 base from V and 2 from J, leaving 9 bases between them. The CDR3 region is CASSLFWGGNQPQHF. The CDR3 nucleotides are TGTGCCAGCAGTTTATTCTGGGGGGGCAATCAGCCCCAGCATTTT.

The chain uses TRBV29-1 and TRBJ1-2; 8 positions agree with TRBD1. V gave up 1 base and J gave up 6 bases; unmatched junction bases: 7. Germline V gene data show CDR1 as SQVTM and CDR2 as ANQGSEA. CDR3 length equals 14 residues. CDR3 loop: CSVEVGQGDNGYTF. The CDR3 DNA follows: TGCAGCGTTGAAGTCGGACAGGGTGACAATGGCTACACCTTC.

The table lists this clone with a few counts. The chain joins TRBV2 to TRBJ1-2; TRBD1 agrees at 8 bases. V was clipped by 5 bases and J by 12 bases; unmatched bases: 20. Germline lookup yields CDR1 SNHLY and CDR2 FYNNEI. CDR3 length: 16 residues. The CDR3 loop reads CASSFSSSGGAGVHTF. The CDR3 DNA reads as TGTGCCAGCAGTTTTTCCAGCTCAGGGGGCGCCGGGGTCCACACCTTC.

V is TRBV7-9 and J is TRBJ2-7, with D tentatively TRBD2 (6 bases). CDR3 size: 12 residues. Germline CDR1 SEHNR, CDR2 FQNEAQ (reference sequence). The ends were cut back, 4 bases at V and 5 bases at J, with 9 bases in the middle. DNA for the CDR3: TGTGCCAGCAGCTCCGGACTACACGAGCAGTACTTC. Its translation: CASSSGLHEQYF.

V and J are TRBV27 and TRBJ2-4, with D tentatively TRBD1 (6 bases). Trimming removed 5 bases from V and 6 bases from J, with 14 bases in between. The germline gives CDR1 MNHEY, CDR2 SMNVEV (reference sequence). There are 14 residues in the CDR3. This chain's CDR3 is CASSLRTDGNIQYF. The CDR3 bases are TGTGCCAGCAGTCTCCGGACAGATGGAAACATTCAGTACTTC.

The chain carries TRBV7-9 and TRBJ2-3; no reliable D call. The CDR3 has 12 residues. The germline CDR1 and CDR2 sequences are SEHNR and FQNEAQ (reference sequence). V lost 9 bases and J 0 bases, leaving 7 bases between the germline ends. The CDR3 loop reads CASGASTDTQYF. As DNA, the CDR3 is TGTGCCAGTGGAGCTAGCACAGATACGCAGTATTTT.

This sequence joins TRBV27 and TRBJ2-1, with 7 bases identical to TRBD1. Looked up from germline, CDR1 is MNHEY and CDR2 is SMNVEV (reference sequence). This CDR3 has 16 residues. Trimming cost V 2 bases and J 4 bases; bases outside gene matches: 8. The CDR3 DNA reads as TGTGCCAGCAGTTTAACCGGGACAGAGTCATACAATGAGCAGTTCTTC. This gives the protein CASSLTGTESYNEQFF.

The rearrangement joins TRBV30 to TRBJ2-7; D ambiguous. V dropped 2 bases and J dropped 1 base, with 9 bases sitting between them. Germline CDR1 and CDR2: GTSNPN and SVGIG (reference sequence). This CDR3 has 13 amino acids. In nucleotides, the CDR3 is TGTGCCTGGAGTAACAACGAATCCTACGAGCAGTACTTC. This translates into CAWSNNESYEQYF.

This chain links TRBV27 with TRBJ2-7; 10 bases fit TRBD1. The CDR3 sequence is 15 residues long. J gave up 3 bases and V 7 bases, and 9 bases lay outside the gene matches. CDR1 MNHEY and CDR2 SMNVEV come from the germline V gene (reference sequence). CDR3 sequence (DNA): TGTGCCAGCACCGAGACAGGGGGCGGCGGCTACGAGCAGTACTTC. Amino acids: CASTETGGGGYEQYF.

The chain carries TRBV2 and TRBJ2-1, with D possibly matching TRBD1 (6 bases). Germline CDR1 is SNHLY and CDR2 is FYNNEI. CDR3 length: 14 residues. V gave up 1 base and J gave up 13 bases, with 17 bases separating them. The CDR3: CASSEEGRGKPQFF. CDR3 DNA sequence: TGTGCCAGCAGTGAAGAGGGTAGGGGGAAACCACAGTTCTTC.

This clone was counted once. This chain uses TRBV27 with TRBJ2-5, with 8 bases fitting TRBD1. This CDR3 is 14 amino acids long. J lost 5 bases, V lost 5 bases, and 7 bases had no gene match. Per the germline V gene, CDR1 is MNHEY and CDR2 is SMNVEV (reference sequence). In nucleotides, the CDR3 is TGTGCCAGCAGTGTTGCAGGGGGCGGGGAGACCCAGTACTTC. Translation: CASSVAGGGETQYF.

This clone was detected only a few times. The J gene is TRBJ1-2, the V gene TRBV28, with unresolved D. Trimming shortened V by 5 bases and J by 6 bases, and 7 bases separated the two germline ends. Germline V CDR1 and CDR2: MDHEN, SYDVKM. The CDR3 covers 11 residues. The CDR3 loop is CASSLGDGYTF. The CDR3 nucleotides are TGTGCCAGCAGTCTGGGAGATGGCTACACCTTC.

The V and J genes are TRBV30 and TRBJ2-5; 9 bases match TRBD1. In germline, CDR1 is GTSNPN, CDR2 SVGIG (reference sequence). The CDR3 has 15 amino acids. V shed 6 bases and J 5 bases; nucleotides not matched to a gene: 13. CDR3 in DNA: TGTGCCTGCCTCAGACAGGGGGACCATCGGGAGACCCAGTACTTC. Its protein product is CACLRQGDHRETQYF.

The chain is built from TRBV12-5 and TRBJ2-1; 9 bases fit TRBD2. Germline lookup yields CDR1 LGHNT and CDR2 FRNRAP. The CDR3 runs to 15 residues. The junction had 5 bases not matched to a gene; V was cut back by 2 bases and J by 6 bases. The CDR3 spells CASGLRREGVNEQFF. CDR3 DNA: TGTGCTAGTGGTTTGAGGCGGGAGGGGGTCAATGAGCAGTTCTTC.

This rearrangement joins TRBV4-2 to TRBJ2-2; TRBD2 is a possible D gene (6 bases). V was cut by 0 bases and J by 6 bases, with 17 bases left in between. In germline, CDR1 is LGHNA, CDR2 YNFKEQ. This CDR3 is built from 17 residues. CDR3 DNA: TGTGCCAGCAGCCAAGATCGGGGGACGGGGCTGGCCGGGGAGCTGTTTTTT. Residues: CASSQDRGTGLAGELFF.

This chain joins TRBV7-2 and TRBJ1-3, with no clear D. V lost 0 bases, J lost 0 bases, and 9 bases lay in between. From germline, CDR1 is SGHTA and CDR2 FQGNSA. The CDR3 spans 16 residues. The CDR3 region is CASSLARPGSGNTIYF. For the CDR3, the DNA is TGTGCCAGCAGCTTAGCGCGTCCGGGCTCTGGAAACACCATATATTTT.

V is TRBV4-1 and J is TRBJ1-2; D ambiguous. CDR3 length: 14 amino acids. Trimming took 1 base from V and 4 from J, leaving 10 bases between them. CDR1 MGHRA and CDR2 YSYEKL come from the germline V gene. This chain's CDR3 is CASSQVLTVYGYTF. The CDR3 DNA reads as TGCGCCAGCAGCCAAGTTTTAACGGTCTATGGCTACACCTTC.

This rearrangement joins TRBV29-1 to TRBJ1-2, with 8 bases identical to TRBD1. This CDR3 has 13 residues. Germline CDR1 and CDR2: SQVTM and ANQGSEA. The J segment lost 4 bases and the V segment lost 5 bases, leaving 6 bases of the junction unmatched. Here the CDR3 reads CSVLPGQGYGYTF. CDR3 DNA sequence: TGCAGCGTTCTCCCTGGACAGGGCTATGGCTACACCTTC.

V gene TRBV2 combines with J gene TRBJ1-1; D call uncertain. Trimming left V 5 bases short and J 0 bases short, with 10 bases between. There are 14 residues in the CDR3. Germline V gene lookup returns CDR1 SNHLY and CDR2 FYNNEI. The CDR3 loop reads CASSFLTVNTEAFF. The CDR3 DNA follows: TGTGCCAGCAGTTTTTTAACAGTGAACACTGAAGCTTTCTTT.

The V call is TRBV7-9, the J call TRBJ1-3; 9 nucleotides match TRBD1. Germline trimming cut 4 bases from V and 4 bases from J; bases unmatched to any gene: 11. The CDR3 is 17 amino acids. Germline V gives CDR1 SEHNR, CDR2 FQNEAQ (reference sequence). The CDR3 region has the DNA TGTGCCAGCAGCTCCACCCCCGGGACAGGGTCCGGAAACACCATATATTTT. Residues: CASSSTPGTGSGNTIYF.

This chain uses TRBV6-1 with TRBJ2-7; D is perhaps TRBD2 (6 bases). Trimming took off 3 bases at V and 3 bases at J, with 15 bases between the two ends. This CDR3 comprises 15 residues. The germline V gene encodes CDR1 MNHNS and CDR2 SASEGT. Here the CDR3 reads CASSEEGNSVYEQYF. CDR3 nucleotide sequence: TGTGCCAGCAGTGAGGAGGGGAACTCCGTCTACGAGCAGTACTTC.

CDR3 DNA sequence: TGCGCCAGCAGCTCCCGGGGACAGGGGAACACTGAAGCTTTCTTT. Protein sequence: CASSSRGQGNTEAFF. The chain joins TRBV5-1 to TRBJ1-1; 9 bases match TRBD1. The length of the CDR3 is 15 residues. Germline CDR1 reads SGHRS; CDR2 reads YFSETQ. With 3 bases clipped from V and 1 base from J, the junction kept 4 bases outside the gene matches.

The CDR3 sequence: CASSVTTDYGYTF. The CDR3, as DNA: TGTGCCAGCTCGGTCACCACGGACTATGGCTACACCTTC. This chain joins TRBV18 and TRBJ1-2; the D is unclear. Germline V CDR1 and CDR2: KGHSH, LQKENI. The germline V and J ends were trimmed by 6 bases and 3 bases, with 11 bases remaining between them. CDR3 length equals 13 residues.

The J gene is TRBJ1-4, the V gene TRBV30, with a weak D call TRBD1 (6 bases). V gave up 0 bases and J gave up 2 bases, with 7 bases separating them. The CDR3 totals 14 residues. Germline V lookup: CDR1 GTSNPN, CDR2 SVGIG (reference sequence). The CDR3, as DNA: TGTGCCTGGAGTGTGGGGGCGACTAATGAAAAACTGTTTTTT. This translates into CAWSVGATNEKLFF.

The chain links TRBV4-1 to TRBJ1-2, with TRBD1 as a possible D gene (5 bases). Trimming shortened V by 1 base and J by 7 bases, and 13 bases separated the two germline ends. Germline V gene data show CDR1 as MGHRA and CDR2 as YSYEKL. The CDR3 length is 14 residues. The DNA of the CDR3 is TGCGCCAGCAGCCAAGTAATCCAGGGACTTGGCTACACCTTC. Residues: CASSQVIQGLGYTF.